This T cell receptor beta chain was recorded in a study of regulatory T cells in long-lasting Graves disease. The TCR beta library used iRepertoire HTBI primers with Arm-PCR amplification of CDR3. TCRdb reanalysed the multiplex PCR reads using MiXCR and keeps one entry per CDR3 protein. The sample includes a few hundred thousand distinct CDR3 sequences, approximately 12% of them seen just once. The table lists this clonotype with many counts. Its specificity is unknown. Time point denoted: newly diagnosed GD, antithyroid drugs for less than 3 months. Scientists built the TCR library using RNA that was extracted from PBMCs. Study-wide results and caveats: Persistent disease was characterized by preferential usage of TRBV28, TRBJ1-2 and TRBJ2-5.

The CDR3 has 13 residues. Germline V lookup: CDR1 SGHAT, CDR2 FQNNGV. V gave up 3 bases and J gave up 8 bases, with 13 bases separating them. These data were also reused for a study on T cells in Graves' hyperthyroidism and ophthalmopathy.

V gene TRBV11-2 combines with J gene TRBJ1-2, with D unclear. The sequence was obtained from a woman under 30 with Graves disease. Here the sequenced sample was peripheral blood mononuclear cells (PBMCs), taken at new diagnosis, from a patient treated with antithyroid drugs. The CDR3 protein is CASSLEGPSGYTF. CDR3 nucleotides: TGTGCCAGCAGCTTGGAGGGTCCCAGCGGCTACACCTTC.